This T cell receptor beta chain originates from a study of tumor-infiltrating lymphocytes in primary liver carcinoma. Germline V CDR1 and CDR2: SGHAT, FQNNGV. This CDR3 contains 11 residues. The source material, 20-30 mg of unsorted bulk tissue, was used to co-extract RNA and DNA. Findings and caveats of the study: Tumor-adjacent and tumor-blood pairs shared a smaller degree of overlap than tumor region pairs.

With a constant-region primer, TCR beta cDNA was made from 450 to 500 ng of total RNA. Each TCR beta library was derived from three nested multiplex PCR rounds that employed slightly modified ARM-PCR. The first two PCR rounds used TRBV1-TRBV30 primers with a Cbeta primer, 9 to 11 cycles each. TCRdb independently ran MiXCR on the multiplex PCR reads; one entry per CDR3 protein. The data contain roughly 120,000 distinct CDR3 sequences, 55% to 75% of them singletons. For this clonotype: Its antigen is not known. At one end, the junction sequence differs from germline, possibly due to a read error.

Sequenced input: liver tumor tissue from sampling region 1. Regarding subset: tumor region T1, superior pole. The source of this sequence is an older woman with primary liver carcinoma and hepatitis B virus infection. The genes are TRBV11-2 and TRBJ2-3; no firm D call. CDR3 sequence (DNA): TGTGCCAACAGCCCTTTGGATACGCATTATTTT. The encoded protein is CANSPLDTHYF.